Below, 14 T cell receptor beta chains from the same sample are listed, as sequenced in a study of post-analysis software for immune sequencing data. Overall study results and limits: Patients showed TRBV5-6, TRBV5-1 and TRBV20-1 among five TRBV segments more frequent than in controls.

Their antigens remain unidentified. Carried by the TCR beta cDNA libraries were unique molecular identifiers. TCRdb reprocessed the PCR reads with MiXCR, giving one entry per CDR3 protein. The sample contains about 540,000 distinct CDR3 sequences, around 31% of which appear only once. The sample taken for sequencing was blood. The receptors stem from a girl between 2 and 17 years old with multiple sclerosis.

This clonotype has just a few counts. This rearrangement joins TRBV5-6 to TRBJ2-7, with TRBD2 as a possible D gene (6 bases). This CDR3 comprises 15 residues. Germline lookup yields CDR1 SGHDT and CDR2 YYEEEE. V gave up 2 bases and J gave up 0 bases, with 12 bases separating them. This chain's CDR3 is CASSFFRGTSYEQYF. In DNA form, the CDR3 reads TGTGCCAGCAGCTTTTTCCGGGGGACCTCCTACGAGCAGTACTTC. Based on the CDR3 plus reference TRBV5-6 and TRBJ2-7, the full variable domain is DAGVTQSPTHLIKTRGQQVTLRCSPKSGHDTVSWYQQALGQGPQFIFQYYEEEERQRGNFPDRFSGHQFPNYSSELNVNALLLGDSALYLCASSFFRGTSYEQYFGPGTRLTVT.

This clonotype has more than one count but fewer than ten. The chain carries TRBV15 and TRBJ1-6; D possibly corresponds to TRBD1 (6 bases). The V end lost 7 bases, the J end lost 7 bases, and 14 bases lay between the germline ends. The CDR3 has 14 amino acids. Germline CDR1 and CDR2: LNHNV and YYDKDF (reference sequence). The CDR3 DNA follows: TGTGCCACCAATACAGGGCGAGACAATTCACCCCTCCACTTT. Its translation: CATNTGRDNSPLHF.

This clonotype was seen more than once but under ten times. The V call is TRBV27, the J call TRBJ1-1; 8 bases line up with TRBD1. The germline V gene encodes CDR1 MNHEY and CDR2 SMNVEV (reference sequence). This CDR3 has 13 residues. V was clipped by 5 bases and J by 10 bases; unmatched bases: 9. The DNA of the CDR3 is TGTGCCAGCAGTCCCTTGGACAGGGATGGAGCTTTCTTT. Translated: CASSPLDRDGAFF.

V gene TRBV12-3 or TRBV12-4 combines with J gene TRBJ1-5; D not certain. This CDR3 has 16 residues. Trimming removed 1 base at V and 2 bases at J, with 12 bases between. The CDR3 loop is CASSLGSTEGNQPQHF. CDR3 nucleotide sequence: TGTGCCAGCAGTTTAGGATCCACGGAGGGCAATCAGCCCCAGCATTTT.

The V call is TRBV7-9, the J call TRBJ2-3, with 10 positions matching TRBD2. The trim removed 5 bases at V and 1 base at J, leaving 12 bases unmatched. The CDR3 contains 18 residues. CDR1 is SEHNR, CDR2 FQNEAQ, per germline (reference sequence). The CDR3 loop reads CASSVSGGTLGRTDTQYF. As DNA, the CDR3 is TGTGCCAGCAGCGTTAGCGGGGGGACCCTTGGTCGCACAGATACGCAGTATTTT.

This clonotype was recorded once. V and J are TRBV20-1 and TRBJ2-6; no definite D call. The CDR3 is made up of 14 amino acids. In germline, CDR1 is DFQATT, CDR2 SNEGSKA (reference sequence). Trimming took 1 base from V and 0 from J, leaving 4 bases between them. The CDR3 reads CSARVISGANVLTF. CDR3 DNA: TGCAGTGCTAGAGTGATCTCTGGGGCCAACGTCCTGACTTTC.

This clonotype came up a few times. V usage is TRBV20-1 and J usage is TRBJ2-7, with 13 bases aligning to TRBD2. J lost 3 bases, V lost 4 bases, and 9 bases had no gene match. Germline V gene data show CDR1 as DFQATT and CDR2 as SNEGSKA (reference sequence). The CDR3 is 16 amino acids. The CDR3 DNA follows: TGCAGTGCTAACCCCCGGACTAGCGGGGGATACTACGAGCAGTACTTC. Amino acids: CSANPRTSGGYYEQYF.

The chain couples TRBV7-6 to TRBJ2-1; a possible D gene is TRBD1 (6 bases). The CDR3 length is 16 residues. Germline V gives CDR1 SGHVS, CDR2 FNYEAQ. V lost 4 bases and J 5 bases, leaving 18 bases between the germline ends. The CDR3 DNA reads TGTGCCAGCAGCTCTGACAGGAGCGCTTGGGACAATGAGCAGTTCTTC. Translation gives CASSSDRSAWDNEQFF.

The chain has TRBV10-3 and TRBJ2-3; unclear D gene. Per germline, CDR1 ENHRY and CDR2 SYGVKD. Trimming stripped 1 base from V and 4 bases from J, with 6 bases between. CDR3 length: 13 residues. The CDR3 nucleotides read TGTGCCATCAGTGAGTTCGGTCCAGATACGCAGTATTTT. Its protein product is CAISEFGPDTQYF.

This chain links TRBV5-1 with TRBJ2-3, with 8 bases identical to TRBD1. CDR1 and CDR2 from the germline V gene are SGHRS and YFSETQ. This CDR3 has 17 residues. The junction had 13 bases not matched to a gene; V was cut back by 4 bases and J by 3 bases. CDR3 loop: CASSPDSRQGRTDTQYF. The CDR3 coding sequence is TGCGCCAGCAGCCCCGATAGTAGACAGGGGAGGACAGATACGCAGTATTTT.

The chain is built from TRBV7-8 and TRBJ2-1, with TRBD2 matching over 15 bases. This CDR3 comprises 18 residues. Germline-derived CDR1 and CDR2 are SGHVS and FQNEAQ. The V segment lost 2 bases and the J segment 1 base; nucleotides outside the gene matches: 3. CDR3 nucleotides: TGTGCCAGCAGCTTAAGGACTAGCGGGGGGGCATCCTACAATGAGCAGTTCTTC. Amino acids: CASSLRTSGGASYNEQFF. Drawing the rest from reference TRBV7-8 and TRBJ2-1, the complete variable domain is GAGVSQSPRYKVAKRGQDVALRCDPISGHVSLFWYQQALGQGPEFLTYFQNEAQLDKSGLPSDRFFAERPEGSVSTLKIQRTQQEDSAVYLCASSLRTSGGASYNEQFFGPGTRLTVL.

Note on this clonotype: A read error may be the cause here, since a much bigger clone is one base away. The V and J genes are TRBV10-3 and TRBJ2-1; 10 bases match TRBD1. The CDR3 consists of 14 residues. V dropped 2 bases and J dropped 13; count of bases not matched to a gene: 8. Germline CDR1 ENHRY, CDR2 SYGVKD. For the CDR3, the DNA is TGTGCCATCAGTGAGAGTTCGGGACAGGGGACCCAGTTCTTC. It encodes CAISESSGQGTQFF.

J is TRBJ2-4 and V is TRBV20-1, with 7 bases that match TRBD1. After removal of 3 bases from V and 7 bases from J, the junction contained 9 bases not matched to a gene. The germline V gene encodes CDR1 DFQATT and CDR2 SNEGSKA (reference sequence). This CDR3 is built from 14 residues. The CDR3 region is CSASLGTGENIQYF. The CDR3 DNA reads TGCAGTGCTAGTCTCGGCACAGGGGAGAACATTCAGTACTTC.

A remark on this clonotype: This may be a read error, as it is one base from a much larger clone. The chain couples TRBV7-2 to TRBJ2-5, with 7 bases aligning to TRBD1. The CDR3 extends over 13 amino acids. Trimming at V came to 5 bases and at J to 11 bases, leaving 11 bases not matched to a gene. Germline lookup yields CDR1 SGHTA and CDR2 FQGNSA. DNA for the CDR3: TGTGCCAGCAGCGCTTCGACAGGGTACGGGCAGTACTTC. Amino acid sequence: CASSASTGYGQYF.